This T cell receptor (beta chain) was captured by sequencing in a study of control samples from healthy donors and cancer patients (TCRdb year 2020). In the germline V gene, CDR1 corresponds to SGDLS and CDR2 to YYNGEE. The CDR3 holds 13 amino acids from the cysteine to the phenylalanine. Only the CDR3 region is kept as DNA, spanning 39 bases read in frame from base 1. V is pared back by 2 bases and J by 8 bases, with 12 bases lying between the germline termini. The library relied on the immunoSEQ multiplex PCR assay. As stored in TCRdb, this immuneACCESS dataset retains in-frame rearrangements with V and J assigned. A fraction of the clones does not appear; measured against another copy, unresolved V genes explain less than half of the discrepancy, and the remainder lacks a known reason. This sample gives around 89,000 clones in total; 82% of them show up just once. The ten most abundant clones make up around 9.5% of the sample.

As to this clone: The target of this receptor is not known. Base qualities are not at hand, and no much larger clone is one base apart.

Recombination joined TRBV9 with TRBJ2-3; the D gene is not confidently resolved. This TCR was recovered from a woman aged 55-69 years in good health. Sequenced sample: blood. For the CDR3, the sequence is CASSVRTWGTQYF. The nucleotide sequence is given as TGTGCCAGCAGCGTGAGAACCTGGGGTACGCAGTATTTT.